This passage covers 12 T cell receptor beta chains from one sample sequenced in a study of blood T cells in healthy people across ages (dated by TCRdb to 2013 to 2016). The library was prepared using 5' RACE. Sequencing was performed on an Illumina HiSeq 2500. A second PCR of about 7 to 12 cycles was performed with a sample-barcoded 5' primer and a J-beta primer mix. TCRdb applied fastp at Q25 and MiXCR to the public reads, then kept only in-frame beta chains. Each CDR3 protein appears once, grouped with its most common genes and DNA. This sample holds around 1,600,000 distinct CDR3 sequences; 42% were observed only once. Under 5% of the sample rests with the top ten. Specimen: blood. All receptors come from a woman under 30 in good health.

The chain combines TRBV15 with TRBJ2-7; the D gene is possibly TRBD2 (6 bases). V lost 1 base to trimming and J lost 5 bases, with 6 bases between them. CDR3 size: 12 residues. Germline V gene data show CDR1 as LNHNV and CDR2 as YYDKDF (reference sequence). The CDR3 region has the DNA TGTGCCACCAGCAGAGGGGGGGACGAGCAGTACTTC. It codes for CATSRGGDEQYF.

This clonotype was observed a few times. The chain links TRBV20-1 to TRBJ1-2; D call uncertain. The CDR3 extends over 14 amino acids. The V gene's germline CDR1 is DFQATT and CDR2 SNEGSKA (reference sequence). V lost 0 bases and J 4 bases, leaving 12 bases between the germline ends. The CDR3 DNA sequence: TGCAGTGCTAGAGATGCGTCCAGCCCCTATGGCTACACCTTC. It specifies CSARDASSPYGYTF.

Note on this clonotype: One end of the junction does not line up with germline, which may come from a read error. V and J are TRBV5-1 and TRBJ1-1, with D hard to call. This CDR3 is built from 13 residues. CDR1 and CDR2 from the germline V gene are SGHRS and YFSETQ. In nucleotides, the CDR3 is TGCGCCAGCAGCCCTGCATCGGGGTATGAAACTTTCTTT. Translating gives CASSPASGYETFF. Full variable domain (missing parts from reference TRBV5-1 and TRBJ1-1): KAGVTQTPRYLIKTRGQQVTLSCSPISGHRSVSWYQQTPGQGLQFLFEYFSETQRNKGNFPGRFSGRQFSNSRSEMNVSTLELGDSALYLCASSPASGYETFFGQGTRLTVV.

The genes are TRBV7-3 and TRBJ2-3; D gene uncertain. The CDR3 consists of 16 residues. Trimming removed 4 bases from V and 0 bases from J, with 14 bases in between. From germline, CDR1 is SGHTA and CDR2 FQGTGA. Here the CDR3 DNA reads TGTGCCAGCAGCTCTTCCCCGCAGACAAGCACAGATACGCAGTATTTT. Translation: CASSSSPQTSTDTQYF. Full variable domain (remainder filled in from reference TRBV7-3 and TRBJ2-3): GAGVSQTPSNKVTEKGKYVELRCDPISGHTALYWYRQSLGQGPEFLIYFQGTGAADDSGLPNDRFFAVRPEGSVSTLKIQRTERGDSAVYLCASSSSPQTSTDTQYFGPGTRLTVL.

The rearrangement links TRBV3-1 to TRBJ1-1; D is perhaps TRBD1 (5 bases). Germline CDR1 and CDR2: LGHDT and YNNKEL (reference sequence). V lost 1 base to trimming and J lost 4 bases, with 10 bases between them. This CDR3 spans 14 amino acids. CDR3 protein: CASSQVGGGTEAFF. The CDR3 nucleotides are TGTGCCAGCAGCCAAGTGGGGGGTGGCACTGAAGCTTTCTTT.

V and J are TRBV6-2 or TRBV6-3 and TRBJ2-4; 12 bases match TRBD2. TRBJ2-5 matches the DNA end more closely, so the J call is doubtful. Germline values: CDR1 MNHEY, CDR2 SVGEGT. This CDR3 comprises 16 residues. CDR3 sequence (DNA): TGTGCCAGCAGTCGGACTAGCGGGAAGGCGGGAGAGACCCAGTACTTC. It translates to CASSRTSGKAGETQYF.

In this sample, this clonotype turned up many times. This sequence joins TRBV29-1 and TRBJ2-6; D is unresolved. The germline V and J ends were trimmed by 4 bases and 4 bases, with 5 bases remaining between them. Looked up from germline, CDR1 is SQVTM and CDR2 is ANQGSEA. This CDR3 is 12 amino acids long. CDR3 amino acids: CSVVEGANVLTF. In nucleotides, the CDR3 is TGCAGCGTTGTAGAGGGGGCCAACGTCCTGACTTTC.

This chain uses TRBV24-1 with TRBJ2-7; the D call may be TRBD1 or TRBD2 (5 bases each). Trimming removed 5 bases at V and 0 bases at J, with 16 bases between. The germline V gene has CDR1 KGHDR and CDR2 SFDVKD. The CDR3 extends over 16 amino acids. The CDR3 DNA is TGTGCCACCAGTGCTTCCTGGGGGACGGACTCCTACGAGCAGTACTTC. As protein: CATSASWGTDSYEQYF.

The chain combines TRBV18 with TRBJ1-5; 7 bases agree with TRBD1. Losses at the gene ends were 3 bases for V and 5 bases for J; bases not matched to a gene: 10. The germline V gene has CDR1 KGHSH and CDR2 LQKENI. The CDR3 is 16 residues long. CDR3 sequence: CASSPVGAGGDQPQHF. The CDR3 bases are TGTGCCAGCTCACCGGTTGGGGCAGGGGGTGATCAGCCCCAGCATTTT.

The chain is built from TRBV6-2 or TRBV6-3 and TRBJ1-6; D perhaps matches TRBD1 (6 bases). The CDR3 sequence is 18 residues long. From germline, CDR1 is MNHEY and CDR2 SVGEGT. Deletions cut 0 bases from V and 5 bases from J, with 17 bases between. CDR3 DNA sequence: TGTGCCAGCAGTTACTCGATGGCCCGGGACATCGATAATTCACCCCTCCACTTT. Translated, it gives CASSYSMARDIDNSPLHF.

The chain links TRBV27 to TRBJ2-1, with 9 bases identical to TRBD2. Germline V gene sequence: CDR1 MNHEY, CDR2 SMNVEV (reference sequence). V trimming: 2 bases; J trimming: 0 bases; junction bases outside the gene matches: 2. The CDR3 sequence is 16 residues long. As DNA, the CDR3 is TGTGCCAGCAGTTTACGCGGGAGGGCCTCCTACAATGAGCAGTTCTTC. It codes for CASSLRGRASYNEQFF.

The chain couples TRBV24-1 to TRBJ1-5; D remains ambiguous. The CDR3 contains 13 residues. Between the trimmed V and J ends, which lost 1 base and 5 bases, there was a span of 5 bases. Per the germline V gene, CDR1 is KGHDR and CDR2 is SFDVKD. CDR3 DNA: TGTGCCACCAGTGATTTCGGGGATCAGCCCCAGCATTTT. Its translation: CATSDFGDQPQHF.